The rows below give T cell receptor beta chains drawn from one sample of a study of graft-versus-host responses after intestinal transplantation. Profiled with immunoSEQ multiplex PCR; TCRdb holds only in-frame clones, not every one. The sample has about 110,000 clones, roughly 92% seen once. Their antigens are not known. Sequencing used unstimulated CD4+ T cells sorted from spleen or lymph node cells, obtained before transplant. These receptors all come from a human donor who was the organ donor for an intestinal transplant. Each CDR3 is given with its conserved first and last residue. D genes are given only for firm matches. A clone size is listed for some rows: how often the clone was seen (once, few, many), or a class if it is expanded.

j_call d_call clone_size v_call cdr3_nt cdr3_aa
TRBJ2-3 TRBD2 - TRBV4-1 TGCGCCAGCAGCCCGACTAGCGGGCTCACAGATACGCAGTATTTT CASSPTSGLTDTQYF
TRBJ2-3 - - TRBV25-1 TGTGCCAGCAGCCCAAGGGGGGATACGCAGTATTTT CASSPRGDTQYF
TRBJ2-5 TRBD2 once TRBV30 TGTGCCTGGAGTCGACCCGGACTAGCGCGGGAGACCCAGTACTTC CAWSRPGLARETQYF
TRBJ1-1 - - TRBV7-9 TGTGCCAGCAGCCTAACCCACACTGAAGCTTTCTTT CASSLTHTEAFF
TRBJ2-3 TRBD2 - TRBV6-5 TGTGCCAGCAGTTCTGCGGGAGCCACAGATACGCAGTATTTT CASSSAGATDTQYF
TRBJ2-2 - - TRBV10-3 TGTGCCATCAGGGCACCCGGGACAAAGGGGACCGGGGAGCTGTTTTTT CAIRAPGTKGTGELFF
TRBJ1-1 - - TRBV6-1 TGTGCCAGCGGGGCAGGGGCTTTTTACACTGAAGCTTTCTTT CASGAGAFYTEAFF
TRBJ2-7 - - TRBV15 TGTGCCACCAGCAGAGATCGCGACGGCTCCTACGAGCAGTACTTC CATSRDRDGSYEQYF
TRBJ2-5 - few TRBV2 TGTGCCAGCGGTCCGGGAGAGGAGACCCAGTACTTC CASGPGEETQYF
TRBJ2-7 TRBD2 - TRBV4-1 TGCGCCAGCAGCCAAGACAACGGGAGGGCCAGGGAGCAGTACTTC CASSQDNGRAREQYF
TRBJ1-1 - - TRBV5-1 TGCGCCAGCAGCTTGAGAGACGCCGGATTTATGAACACTGAAGCTTTCTTT CASSLRDAGFMNTEAFF
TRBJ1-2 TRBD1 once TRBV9 TGTGCCAGCAGCCGGACCGGGACAGGGTATGGCTACACCTTC CASSRTGTGYGYTF
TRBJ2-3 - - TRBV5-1 TGCGCCAGCAGCTCCGCCGGGACCGGCAACACAGATACGCAGTATTTT CASSSAGTGNTDTQYF
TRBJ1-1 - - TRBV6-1 TGTGCCAGCAGTGGGACCGCCGACACTGAAGCTTTCTTT CASSGTADTEAFF
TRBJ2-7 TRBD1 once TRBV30 TGTGCCTGGAGTACCGACAGGGGAGCCTACGAGCAGTACTTC CAWSTDRGAYEQYF
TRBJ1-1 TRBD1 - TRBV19 TGTGCCAGTAGTGTTGACAGGGGCACTGAAGCTTTCTTT CASSVDRGTEAFF
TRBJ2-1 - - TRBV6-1 TGTGCCAGCAGTAGGACGAGCTCCTACAATGAGCAGTTCTTC CASSRTSSYNEQFF
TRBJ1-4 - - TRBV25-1 TGTGCCAGCAGTGTTCCGGGAGTTGCCGAAAAACTGTTTTTT CASSVPGVAEKLFF
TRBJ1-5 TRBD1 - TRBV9 TGTGCCAGCAGCGTACACGACAGGGGCGAGTATCAGCCCCAGCATTTT CASSVHDRGEYQPQHF
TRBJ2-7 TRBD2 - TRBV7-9 TGTGCCAGCAGCTTAGCCCGGGGGGACTCCTACGAGCAGTACTTC CASSLARGDSYEQYF
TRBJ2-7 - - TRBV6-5 TGTGCCAGCAGTCCCCCCGCAGGGAACGAGCAGTACTTC CASSPPAGNEQYF
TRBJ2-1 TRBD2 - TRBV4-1 TGCGCCAGCAGCCACGGGATGGCGGGAGTCTCCTACAATGAGCAGTTCTTC CASSHGMAGVSYNEQFF
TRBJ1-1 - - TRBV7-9 TGTGCCAGCAGCTTCTCAGTGAACACTGAAGCTTTCTTT CASSFSVNTEAFF
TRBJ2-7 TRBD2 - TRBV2 TGTGCCAGCAGTGTGGACACGGGGGGAGGTGCCTACGAGCAGTACTTC CASSVDTGGGAYEQYF
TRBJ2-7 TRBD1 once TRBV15 TGTGCCACCAGCTCCCGGGACAGGGGCTTTCAGGACTCAACCTACGAGCAGTACTTC CATSSRDRGFQDSTYEQYF
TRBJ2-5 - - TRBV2 TGTGCCAGCAGTTTAAGGGGGGGAGAGACCCAGTACTTC CASSLRGGETQYF
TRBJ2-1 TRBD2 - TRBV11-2 TGTGCCAGCACCCTACTGGGACTAACCAGCTCCTACAATGAGCAGTTCTTC CASTLLGLTSSYNEQFF
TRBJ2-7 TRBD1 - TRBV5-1 TGCGCCAGCACCGGCGGACAGGGCCTCCGAGAGCAGTACTTC CASTGGQGLREQYF
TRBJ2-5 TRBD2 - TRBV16 TGTGCCAGCAGCCAAGAGAGGCTAGCGGGAGTAGAGACCCAGTACTTC CASSQERLAGVETQYF
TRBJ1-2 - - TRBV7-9 TGTGTCAGCAGCCTCTTTGTGGCTAACTATGGCTACACCTTC CVSSLFVANYGYTF
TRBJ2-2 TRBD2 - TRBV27 TGTGCCAGCCGGACTAGCGGGAACACCGGGGAGCTGTTTTTT CASRTSGNTGELFF
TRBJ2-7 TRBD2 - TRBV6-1 TGTGCCAGCGGAAGAGGGACTAAACCCTCCTACGAGCAGTACTTC CASGRGTKPSYEQYF
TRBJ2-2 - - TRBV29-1 TGCAGCGTTGAAATTCGTGGGCCTACGAACACCGGGGAGCTGTTTTTT CSVEIRGPTNTGELFF
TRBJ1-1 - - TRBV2 TGTGCCAGCGCCAATGCAGGGAACACTGAAGCTTTCTTT CASANAGNTEAFF
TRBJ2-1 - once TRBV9 TGTGCCAGCAGCGTAGGACTAGCCTACAATGAGCAGTTCTTC CASSVGLAYNEQFF
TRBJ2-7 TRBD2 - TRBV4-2 TGTGCCAGCAGCCAACCCCTAGCGGGAGGGTTTGGCGAGCAGTACTTC CASSQPLAGGFGEQYF
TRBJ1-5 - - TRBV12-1 TGTGCCAGCAGCCGATGTACGAGGGGGTCGGCGTCATATCAGCCCCAGCATTTT CASSRCTRGSASYQPQHF
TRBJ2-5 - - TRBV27 TGTGCCAGCAGTTTAAGTGAGACCCAGTACTTC CASSLSETQYF
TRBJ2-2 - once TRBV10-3 TGTGCCATCAGTGAAGGGCAGAGGTTCATCACCGGGGAGCTGTTTTTT CAISEGQRFITGELFF
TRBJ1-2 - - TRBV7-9 TGTGCCAGCAGCTTCAGGGGCGGAGATGGCTACACCTTC CASSFRGGDGYTF
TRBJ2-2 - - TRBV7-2 TGTGCCAGCAGCTTACCTAGCATGAACACCGGGGAGCTGTTTTTT CASSLPSMNTGELFF
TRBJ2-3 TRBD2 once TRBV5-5 TGTGCCAGCAGCTTGGACCTAGCGGGAGGAACAGATACGCAGTATTTT CASSLDLAGGTDTQYF
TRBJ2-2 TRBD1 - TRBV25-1 TGTGCCAGCAGTGAATCCCGGACAGGCCCCGGGGAGCTGTTTTTT CASSESRTGPGELFF
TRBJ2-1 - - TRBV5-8 TGTGCCAGCAGCGGTGACTGGGGGTTTACGACTGAGCAGTTCTTC CASSGDWGFTTEQFF
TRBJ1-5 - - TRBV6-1 TGTGCCAGCAGGAAGGAGGGGAATCAGCCCCAGCATTTT CASRKEGNQPQHF
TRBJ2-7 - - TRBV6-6 TGTGCCAGCAGTTACGAACAGGGTGGATACGAGCAGTACTTC CASSYEQGGYEQYF
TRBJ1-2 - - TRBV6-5 TGTGCCAGCAGCTCGAGGTCGGCTGGCTACACCTTC CASSSRSAGYTF
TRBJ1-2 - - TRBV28 TGTGCCAGCAGTTCCCCCGGCCGGAACTATGGCTACACCTTC CASSSPGRNYGYTF
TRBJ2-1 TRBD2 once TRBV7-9 TGTGCCAGCAGCCCCCATAGCGGGAGTTTCAATGAGCAGTTCTTC CASSPHSGSFNEQFF
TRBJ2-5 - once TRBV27 TGTGCCAGCAGTTTAAGGAACCAAGAGACCCAGTACTTC CASSLRNQETQYF
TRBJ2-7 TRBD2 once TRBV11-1 TGTGCCAGCAGCTTGGCGCCGCTAGCGGGAGTAGACGAGCAGTACTTC CASSLAPLAGVDEQYF